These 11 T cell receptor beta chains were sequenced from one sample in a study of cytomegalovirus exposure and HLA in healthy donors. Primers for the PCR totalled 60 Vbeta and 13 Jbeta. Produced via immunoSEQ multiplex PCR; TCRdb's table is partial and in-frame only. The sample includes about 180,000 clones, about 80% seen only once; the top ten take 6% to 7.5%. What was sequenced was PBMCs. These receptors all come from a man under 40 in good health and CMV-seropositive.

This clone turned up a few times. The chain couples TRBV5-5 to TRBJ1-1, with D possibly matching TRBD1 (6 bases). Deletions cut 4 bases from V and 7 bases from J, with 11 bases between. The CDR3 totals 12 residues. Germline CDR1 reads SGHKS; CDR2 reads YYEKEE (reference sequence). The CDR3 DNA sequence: TGTGCCAGCAGCCCAGGGACACTTGAAGCTTTCTTT. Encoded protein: CASSPGTLEAFF.

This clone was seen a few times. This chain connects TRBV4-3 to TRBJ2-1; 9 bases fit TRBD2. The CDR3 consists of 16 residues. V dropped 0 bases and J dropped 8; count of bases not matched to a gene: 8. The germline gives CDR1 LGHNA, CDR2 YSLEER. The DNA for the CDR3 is TGCGCCAGCAGCCAAGATCCGGGCGGGGGGGCGGATGAGCAGTTCTTC. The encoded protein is CASSQDPGGGADEQFF.

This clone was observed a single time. The CDR3 sequence: CASTQVAGGEGSTDTQYF. Written as DNA, the CDR3 is TGTGCCAGCACCCAAGTAGCCGGGGGGGAGGGCTCCACAGATACGCAGTATTTT. This chain joins TRBV9 and TRBJ2-3, with 8 bases that match TRBD2. The CDR3 spans 18 residues. The V gene end was trimmed by 6 bases and the J gene end by 2 bases; junction bases not matched to a gene: 17. Germline V gene data show CDR1 as SGDLS and CDR2 as YYNGEE.

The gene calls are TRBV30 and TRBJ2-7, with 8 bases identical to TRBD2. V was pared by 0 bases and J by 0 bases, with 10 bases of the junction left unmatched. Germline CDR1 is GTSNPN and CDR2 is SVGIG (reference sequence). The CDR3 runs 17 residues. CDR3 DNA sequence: TGTGCCTGGAGTGTCCTGGAGACTAGCGTTATCTCCTACGAGCAGTACTTC. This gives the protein CAWSVLETSVISYEQYF. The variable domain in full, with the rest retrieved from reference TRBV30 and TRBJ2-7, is SQTIHQWPATLVQPVGSPLSLECTVEGTSNPNLYWYRQAAGRGLQLLFYSVGIGQISSEVPQNLSASRPQDRQFILSSKKLLLSDSGFYLCAWSVLETSVISYEQYFGPGTRLTVT.

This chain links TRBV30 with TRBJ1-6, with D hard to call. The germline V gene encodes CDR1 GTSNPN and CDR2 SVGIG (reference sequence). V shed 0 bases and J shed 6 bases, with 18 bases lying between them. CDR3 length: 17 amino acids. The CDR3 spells CAWSVTVIRQTNSPLHF. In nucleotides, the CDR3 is TGTGCCTGGAGTGTCACGGTGATCAGGCAGACTAATTCACCCCTCCACTTT.

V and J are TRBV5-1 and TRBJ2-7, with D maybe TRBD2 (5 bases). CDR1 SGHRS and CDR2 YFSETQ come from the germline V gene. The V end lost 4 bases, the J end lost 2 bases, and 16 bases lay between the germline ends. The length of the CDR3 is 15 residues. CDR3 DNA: TGCGCCAGCAGCGCCAGGCAGCGGAGGACCTACGAGCAGTACTTC. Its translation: CASSARQRRTYEQYF. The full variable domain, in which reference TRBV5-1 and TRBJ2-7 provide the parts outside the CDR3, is KAGVTQTPRYLIKTRGQQVTLSCSPISGHRSVSWYQQTPGQGLQFLFEYFSETQRNKGNFPGRFSGRQFSNSRSEMNVSTLELGDSALYLCASSARQRRTYEQYFGPGTRLTVT.

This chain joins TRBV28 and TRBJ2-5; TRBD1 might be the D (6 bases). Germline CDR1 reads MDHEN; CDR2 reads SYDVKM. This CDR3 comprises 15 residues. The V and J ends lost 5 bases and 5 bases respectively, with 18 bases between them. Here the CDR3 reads CASSHRDTLWETQYF. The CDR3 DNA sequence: TGTGCCAGCAGTCATCGGGACACCCTGTGGGAGACCCAGTACTTC.

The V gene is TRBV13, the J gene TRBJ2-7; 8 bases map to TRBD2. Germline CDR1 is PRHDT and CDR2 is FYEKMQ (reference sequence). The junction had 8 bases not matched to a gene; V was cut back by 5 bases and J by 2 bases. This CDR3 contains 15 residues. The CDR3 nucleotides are TGTGCCAGCAGCACGCGGGAGGCCCCCCCCTACGAGCAGTACTTC. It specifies CASSTREAPPYEQYF.

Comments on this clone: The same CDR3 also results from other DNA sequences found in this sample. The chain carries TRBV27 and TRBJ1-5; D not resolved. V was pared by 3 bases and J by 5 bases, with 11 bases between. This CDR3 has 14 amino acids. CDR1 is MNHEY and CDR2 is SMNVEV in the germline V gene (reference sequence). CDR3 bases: TGTGCCAGCAGTTTTCGGGGTGCCCATCAGCCCCAGCATTTT. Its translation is CASSFRGAHQPQHF.

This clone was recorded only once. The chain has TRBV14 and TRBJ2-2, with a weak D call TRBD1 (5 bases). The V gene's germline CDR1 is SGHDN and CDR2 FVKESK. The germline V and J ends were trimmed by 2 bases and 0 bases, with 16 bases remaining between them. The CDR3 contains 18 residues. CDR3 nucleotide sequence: TGTGCCAGCAGCCAAATGCGATGGGGCACTTCGAACACCGGGGAGCTGTTTTTT. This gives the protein CASSQMRWGTSNTGELFF.

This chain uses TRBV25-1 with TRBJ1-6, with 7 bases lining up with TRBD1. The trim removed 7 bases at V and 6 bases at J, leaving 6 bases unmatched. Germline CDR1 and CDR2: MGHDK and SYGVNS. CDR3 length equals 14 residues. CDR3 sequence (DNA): TGTGCCAGCACTCAGACAGGGAGTAATTCACCCCTCCACTTT. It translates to CASTQTGSNSPLHF.